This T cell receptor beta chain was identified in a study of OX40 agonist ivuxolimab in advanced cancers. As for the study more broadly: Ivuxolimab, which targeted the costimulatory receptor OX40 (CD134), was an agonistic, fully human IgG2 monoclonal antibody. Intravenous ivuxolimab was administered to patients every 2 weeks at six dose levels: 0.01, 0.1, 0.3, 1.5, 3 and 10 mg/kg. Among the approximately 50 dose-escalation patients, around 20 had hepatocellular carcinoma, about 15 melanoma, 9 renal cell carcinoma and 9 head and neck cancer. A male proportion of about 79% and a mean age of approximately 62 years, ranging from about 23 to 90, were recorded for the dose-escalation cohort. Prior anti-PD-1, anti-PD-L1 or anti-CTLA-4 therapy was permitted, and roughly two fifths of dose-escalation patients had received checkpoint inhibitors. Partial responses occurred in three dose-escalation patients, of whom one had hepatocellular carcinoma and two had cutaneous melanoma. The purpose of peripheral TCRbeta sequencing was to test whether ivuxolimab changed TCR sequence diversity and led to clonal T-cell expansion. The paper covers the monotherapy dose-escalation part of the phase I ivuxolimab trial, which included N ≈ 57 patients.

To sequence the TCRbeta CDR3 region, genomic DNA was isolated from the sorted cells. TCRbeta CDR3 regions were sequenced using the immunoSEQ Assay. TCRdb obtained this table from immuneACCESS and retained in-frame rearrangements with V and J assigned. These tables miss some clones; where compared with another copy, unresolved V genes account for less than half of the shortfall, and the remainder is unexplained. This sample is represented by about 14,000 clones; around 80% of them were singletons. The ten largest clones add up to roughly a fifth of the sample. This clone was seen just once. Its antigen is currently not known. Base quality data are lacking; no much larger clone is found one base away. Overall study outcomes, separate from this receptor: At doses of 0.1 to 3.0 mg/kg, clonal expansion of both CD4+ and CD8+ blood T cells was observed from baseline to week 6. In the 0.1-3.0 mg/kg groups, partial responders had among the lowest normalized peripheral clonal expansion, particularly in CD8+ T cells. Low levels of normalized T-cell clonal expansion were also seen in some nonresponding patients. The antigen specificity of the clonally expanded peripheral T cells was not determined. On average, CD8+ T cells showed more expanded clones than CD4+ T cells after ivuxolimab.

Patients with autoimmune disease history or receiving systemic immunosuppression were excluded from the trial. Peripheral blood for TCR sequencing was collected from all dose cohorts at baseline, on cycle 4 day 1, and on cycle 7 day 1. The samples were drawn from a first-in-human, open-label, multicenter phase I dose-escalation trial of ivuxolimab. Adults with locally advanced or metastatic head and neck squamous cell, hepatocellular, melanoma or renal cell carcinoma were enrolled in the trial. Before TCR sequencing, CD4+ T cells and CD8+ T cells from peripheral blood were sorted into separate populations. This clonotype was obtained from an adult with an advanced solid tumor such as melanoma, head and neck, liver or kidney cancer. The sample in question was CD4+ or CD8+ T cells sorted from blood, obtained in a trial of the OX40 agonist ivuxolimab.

Here the CDR3 is given as CAWSPLVGGPQFF. The nucleotide sequence is given as TGTGCCTGGAGTCCTCTCGTAGGGGGCCCTCAGTTCTTC. The chain is assembled from TRBV30 and TRBJ2-1, with 7 middle bases fitting TRBD1. From a lookup of the germline V gene (reference sequence), CDR1 and CDR2 are GTSNPN and SVGIG. V is trimmed back by 2 bases and J by 13 bases, and the junction contains 11 bases that no gene match accounts for. Including the terminal cysteine and phenylalanine, the CDR3 comprises 13 residues. Only the CDR3 part of the read is kept: 39 bases, read in frame from the first base.